This paragraph reports one T cell receptor beta chain. Antigen unknown. These data are taken from a study of blood T cells in healthy people across ages. Overall study context: The template switching approach captured approximately one barcoded beta molecule for every two T cells. The study, taken as a whole, reports: Underestimates were what the diversity estimates from one million T cells were considered to be.

They isolated at least 6 million PBMCs from each sample. Through a sample-barcoded 5' primer and a J-beta primer mix, a second PCR was run for roughly 6 to 11 cycles. TCRdb recomputed calls from the 5' RACE reads with MiXCR, one row per CDR3 protein. The sample carries over 1,500,000 distinct CDR3 sequences, 49% recorded once. V lost 1 base, J lost 5 bases, and 17 bases lay in between. The CDR3 totals 17 residues. The germline V gene encodes CDR1 LGHNA and CDR2 YSLEER. Sequenced material: blood. This TCR came from a woman aged 40 to 55 in good health. V and J are TRBV4-3 and TRBJ2-2; perhaps TRBD2 as D (5 bases). CDR3 in amino acids: CASSQGGLRWDTGELFF. The CDR3, as DNA: TGCGCCAGCAGCCAAGGAGGGCTCCGGTGGGATACCGGGGAGCTGTTTTTT.